Below, one T cell receptor beta chain is given with its context. Antigen unknown. The record originates from a study of T cell responses to AZD1222 COVID-19 vaccine. Between the trimmed V and J ends, which lost 2 bases and 2 bases, there was a span of 13 bases. Looked up from germline, CDR1 is MNHEY and CDR2 is SMNVEV (reference sequence). This CDR3 is built from 15 residues. Points from the study as a whole: Clonal diversity may have been underestimated in mostly white British donors. Nearly half of spike-specific TCRs reportedly target unmutated variant regions. Scientists sampled the repertoires only once the peak T cell response had passed. At study baseline, merely a handful of AZD1222 recipients were seropositive.

Sequenced by immunoSEQ multiplex PCR; TCRdb stores in-frame clones only, minus some. There are roughly 160,000 clones in the sample; 94% occur only once, and approximately 0.6% lies in the top ten. This rearrangement joins TRBV27 to TRBJ2-7; weak D call: TRBD1 (7 bases). The source of this sequence is an adult in good health. The specimen was peripheral blood, collected on day 0 of AZD1222 vaccination. The CDR3: CASSLLDRRAYEQYF. The CDR3 coding sequence is TGTGCCAGCAGTTTACTGGACAGGAGGGCCTACGAGCAGTACTTC.